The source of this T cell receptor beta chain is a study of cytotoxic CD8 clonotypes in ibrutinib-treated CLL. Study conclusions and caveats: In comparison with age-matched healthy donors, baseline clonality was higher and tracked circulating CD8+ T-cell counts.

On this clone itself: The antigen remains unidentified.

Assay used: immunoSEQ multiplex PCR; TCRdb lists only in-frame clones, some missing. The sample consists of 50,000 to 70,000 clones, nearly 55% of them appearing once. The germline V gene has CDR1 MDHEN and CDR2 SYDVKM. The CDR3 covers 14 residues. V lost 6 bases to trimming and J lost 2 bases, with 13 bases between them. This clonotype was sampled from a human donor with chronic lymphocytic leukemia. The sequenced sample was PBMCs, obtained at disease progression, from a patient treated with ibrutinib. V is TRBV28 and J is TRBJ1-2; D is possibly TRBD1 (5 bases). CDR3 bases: TGTGCCAGCAGAGATATTACAGGAAACTATGGCTACACCTTC. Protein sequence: CASRDITGNYGYTF.